The 32 T cell receptor beta chains presented below share a single source sample, sequenced in a study of CD8 T cells in Susac syndrome. The authors reverse transcribed about 0.5 to 1 ug RNA with random hexamers. TCRdb recomputed calls from the immunoSEQ multiplex PCR reads with MiXCR, one row per CDR3 protein. Of under 200,000 distinct CDR3 sequences in the sample, 92% were seen once. The specimen was CD4+ T cells from PBMCs. The receptors come from a human donor in good health.

The rearrangement joins TRBV6-5 to TRBJ1-1; 9 positions match TRBD1. The CDR3 is made up of 15 amino acids. J was trimmed by 4 bases and V by 6 bases; bases with no gene match: 9. CDR1 and CDR2 (germline): MNHEY, SVGAGI. This CDR3 reads CASRATGGRRTEAFF. The DNA of the CDR3 is TGTGCCAGCAGAGCAACAGGGGGCCGACGCACTGAAGCTTTCTTT.

The V gene is TRBV19, the J gene TRBJ2-7; D possibly corresponds to TRBD2 (5 bases). Germline lookup yields CDR1 LNHDA and CDR2 SQIVND (reference sequence). Trimming pared 4 bases from V and 7 bases from J, leaving 11 bases between. The CDR3 runs to 12 residues. CDR3 residues: CASSTSGREQYF. CDR3 sequence (DNA): TGTGCCAGTAGTACGTCGGGAAGGGAGCAGTACTTC.

The chain carries TRBV18 and TRBJ1-2, with no clear D. The germline CDR1 and CDR2 sequences are KGHSH and LQKENI. Trimming pared 3 bases from V and 5 bases from J, leaving 10 bases between. The CDR3 has 13 amino acids. The CDR3 DNA sequence: TGTGCCAGCTCACCGAACGAGGATTATGGCTACACCTTC. Protein: CASSPNEDYGYTF.

The chain carries TRBV3-1 and TRBJ1-1; 10 positions match TRBD1. The CDR3 has 18 amino acids. Germline CDR1 is LGHDT and CDR2 is YNNKEL (reference sequence). V trimming: 1 base; J trimming: 1 base; junction bases outside the gene matches: 9. This CDR3 is CASSQVWGQGTKNTEAFF. The DNA of the CDR3 is TGTGCCAGCAGCCAAGTGTGGGGACAGGGGACTAAGAACACTGAAGCTTTCTTT.

The chain employs TRBV5-1 and TRBJ2-5, with D perhaps TRBD1 (6 bases). The CDR3 extends over 16 amino acids. The germline gives CDR1 SGHRS, CDR2 YFSETQ. V was cut by 0 bases and J by 0 bases, with 12 bases left in between. Here the CDR3 reads CASSLASGVNQETQYF. CDR3 coding DNA: TGCGCCAGCAGCTTGGCTTCAGGGGTAAACCAAGAGACCCAGTACTTC.

This clonotype was observed a handful of times. This chain connects TRBV18 to TRBJ2-7, with 9 bases that match TRBD1. V was pared by 3 bases and J by 4 bases, with 4 bases of the junction left unmatched. The CDR3 is made up of 14 amino acids. The germline V gene has CDR1 KGHSH and CDR2 LQKENI. The CDR3 DNA follows: TGTGCCAGCTCACCCGGGACAGGGTTTTACGAGCAGTACTTC. Protein sequence: CASSPGTGFYEQYF. Supplemented by reference TRBV18 and TRBJ2-7, the full variable domain reads NAGVMQNPRHLVRRRGQEARLRCSPMKGHSHVYWYRQLPEEGLKFMVYLQKENIIDESGMPKERFSAEFPKEGPSILRIQQVVRGDSAAYFCASSPGTGFYEQYFGPGTRLTVT.

V and J are TRBV24-1 and TRBJ2-2; 8 bases are shared with TRBD2. This CDR3 contains 16 residues. Germline V gene data show CDR1 as KGHDR and CDR2 as SFDVKD. Trimming at V came to 3 bases and at J to 4 bases, leaving 6 bases not matched to a gene. DNA for the CDR3: TGTGCCACCAGTGATCCAGCGGGAGCTGGCACCGGGGAGCTGTTTTTT. It specifies CATSDPAGAGTGELFF.

The rearrangement links TRBV29-1 to TRBJ2-7; TRBD1 agrees at 8 bases. Per germline, CDR1 SQVTM and CDR2 ANQGSEA. The CDR3 is made up of 13 amino acids. CDR3 bases: TGCACCGTCTGGGGACAGGCCTTCTACGAGCAGTACTTC. It codes for CTVWGQAFYEQYF.

The V gene is TRBV11-3, the J gene TRBJ2-2; unclear D gene. Germline-derived CDR1 and CDR2 are SGHNT and YENEEA. Trimming left V 5 bases short and J 6 bases short, with 7 bases between. CDR3 size: 12 residues. CDR3 DNA sequence: TGTGCCAGCAGCCCTCGATCCGGGGAGCTGTTTTTT. The encoded protein is CASSPRSGELFF. The complete variable domain, with remaining parts taken from reference TRBV11-3 and TRBJ2-2, reads EAGVVQSPRYKIIEKKQPVAFWCNPISGHNTLYWYLQNLGQGPELLIRYENEEAVDDSQLPKDRFSAERLKGVDSTLKIQPAELGDSAVYLCASSPRSGELFFGEGSRLTVL.

J is TRBJ2-6 and V is TRBV5-6, with D tentatively TRBD1 (6 bases). The ends were cut back, 0 bases at V and 0 bases at J, with 16 bases in the middle. This CDR3 has 19 amino acids. CDR1 SGHDT and CDR2 YYEEEE come from the germline V gene. The chain's CDR3 is CASSLVGQGSLSGANVLTF. The DNA for the CDR3 is TGTGCCAGCAGCTTGGTAGGTCAGGGGAGTCTCTCTGGGGCCAACGTCCTGACTTTC.

This chain uses TRBV7-9 with TRBJ2-5; TRBD1 matches 11 bases. The CDR3 is 16 amino acids. V shed 4 bases and J 0 bases; nucleotides not matched to a gene: 4. Germline V gene sequence: CDR1 SEHNR, CDR2 FQNEAQ (reference sequence). The CDR3 region is CASSSWTGGNQETQYF. The CDR3 nucleotides are TGTGCCAGCAGCTCCTGGACAGGGGGCAACCAAGAGACCCAGTACTTC.

The gene calls are TRBV2 and TRBJ2-7; possibly TRBD1 for D (6 bases). This CDR3 region has 14 residues. From germline, CDR1 is SNHLY and CDR2 FYNNEI. V lost 6 bases and J 3 bases, leaving 15 bases between the germline ends. For the CDR3, the DNA is TGTGCCAGCAGGAACTCAGGGGACCTCTACGAGCAGTACTTC. Protein product: CASRNSGDLYEQYF.

The V gene is TRBV11-2, the J gene TRBJ2-3; D is undetermined. Germline values: CDR1 SGHAT, CDR2 FQNNGV. Trimming shortened V by 2 bases and J by 8 bases, and 8 bases separated the two germline ends. This CDR3 is built from 12 residues. CDR3 amino acids: CASSLSGVTQYF. For the CDR3, the DNA is TGTGCCAGCAGCTTATCTGGGGTTACGCAGTATTTT.

The CDR3: CASSFWQGGEKLFF. CDR3 coding DNA: TGCGCCAGCAGCTTTTGGCAGGGGGGTGAAAAACTGTTTTTT. The chain uses TRBV5-1 and TRBJ1-4, with TRBD1 matching over 7 bases. The CDR3 is made up of 14 amino acids. The J segment lost 7 bases and the V segment lost 2 bases, leaving 5 bases of the junction unmatched. From germline, CDR1 is SGHRS and CDR2 YFSETQ.

The chain links TRBV6-2 or TRBV6-3 to TRBJ2-4; D unresolved. This CDR3 has 15 amino acids. CDR1 and CDR2 from the germline V gene are MNHEY and SVGEGT. Trimming took off 6 bases at V and 7 bases at J, with 19 bases between the two ends. In nucleotides, the CDR3 is TGTGCCAGCAGCTCCGGACCCTTCCCCGGGAACATTCAGTACTTC. Its protein is CASSSGPFPGNIQYF.

The chain recombines TRBV4-3 with TRBJ2-2; 10 bases line up with TRBD1. Germline values: CDR1 LGHNA, CDR2 YSLEER. Unmatched junction bases numbered 4, after V lost 0 bases and J lost 3 bases. This CDR3 is 17 amino acids long. CDR3 DNA sequence: TGCGCCAGCAGCCAAGATTTAGGACAGGGGGACACCGGGGAGCTGTTTTTT. This gives the protein CASSQDLGQGDTGELFF.

The CDR3 is CASRRPGQGIYEQYF. CDR3 DNA: TGTGCCAGCAGGCGACCGGGACAGGGTATATACGAGCAGTACTTC. The chain links TRBV7-2 to TRBJ2-7; 9 bases match TRBD1. The trim removed 6 bases at V and 4 bases at J, leaving 10 bases unmatched. Germline lookup yields CDR1 SGHTA and CDR2 FQGNSA. This CDR3 has 15 residues.

The chain carries TRBV9 and TRBJ1-3; D uncertain. Germline V gives CDR1 SGDLS, CDR2 YYNGEE. Trimming cost V 0 bases and J 8 bases, with 21 bases left between them. The CDR3 has 17 residues. The CDR3 DNA reads as TGTGCCAGCAGCGTAGGGGAAAGGCACAACCTCGGGGACACCATATATTTT. Encoded protein: CASSVGERHNLGDTIYF.

The rearrangement joins TRBV7-2 to TRBJ2-7; 9 bases line up with TRBD2. The CDR3 has 15 residues. The V gene end was trimmed by 5 bases and the J gene end by 5 bases; junction bases not matched to a gene: 10. The germline V gene encodes CDR1 SGHTA and CDR2 FQGNSA. The CDR3 sequence is CASSRRAGGPNEQYF. DNA for the CDR3: TGTGCCAGCAGCCGGCGGGCGGGGGGGCCCAACGAGCAGTACTTC.

J is TRBJ2-5 and V is TRBV28; D remains unclear. The CDR3 loop spans 10 amino acids. V was cut by 5 bases and J by 6 bases, with 4 bases left in between. The germline CDR1 and CDR2 sequences are MDHEN and SYDVKM. The CDR3 coding sequence is TGTGCCAGCAGTAGGAAGACCCAGTACTTC. Its protein product is CASSRKTQYF. Complete variable domain (other parts from reference TRBV28 and TRBJ2-5): DVKVTQSSRYLVKRTGEKVFLECVQDMDHENMFWYRQDPGLGLRLIYFSYDVKMKEKGDIPEGYSVSREKKERFSLILESASTNQTSMYLCASSRKTQYFGPGTRLLVL.

In DNA form, the CDR3 reads TGTGCCACCCAGTTAGGGCCAACCATCCAAGAGACCCAGTACTTC. Protein sequence: CATQLGPTIQETQYF. The V call is TRBV6-1, the J call TRBJ2-5; D is undetermined. The V end lost 10 bases, the J end lost 1 base, and 19 bases lay between the germline ends. This CDR3 is 15 amino acids long. Germline V gene lookup returns CDR1 MNHNS and CDR2 SASEGT.

Concerning this clonotype itself: Relative to the germline gene, one junction end is altered; a read error may explain this. In nucleotides, the CDR3 is TGTGCCGCCAGTGAGCGAAACAGGGGATGGTTGGAGACCCAGTACTTC. Encoded protein: CAASERNRGWLETQYF. This sequence joins TRBV24-1 and TRBJ2-5; TRBD1 agrees at 7 bases. There are 16 residues in the CDR3. Germline V gene lookup returns CDR1 KGHDR and CDR2 SFDVKD.

This chain links TRBV4-1 with TRBJ1-1; D possibly corresponds to TRBD1 (5 bases). CDR1 and CDR2 (germline): MGHRA, YSYEKL. V lost 3 bases to trimming and J lost 1 base, with 12 bases between them. The CDR3 covers 15 residues. The CDR3 sequence is CASSQPGPPNTEAFF. CDR3 nucleotides: TGCGCCAGCAGCCAGCCGGGACCGCCGAACACTGAAGCTTTCTTT.

The V call is TRBV19, the J call TRBJ2-1; 9 nucleotides match TRBD2. Losses at the gene ends were 5 bases for V and 6 bases for J; bases not matched to a gene: 8. Germline-derived CDR1 and CDR2 are LNHDA and SQIVND (reference sequence). CDR3 size: 15 residues. The CDR3 is CASSESGGPRNEQFF. Written as DNA, the CDR3 is TGTGCCAGTAGTGAAAGCGGGGGGCCCCGCAATGAGCAGTTCTTC.

This clonotype was counted once. V usage is TRBV6-5 and J usage is TRBJ1-6; D is unresolved. The CDR3 has 15 amino acids. V dropped 2 bases and J dropped 9 bases, with 14 bases sitting between them. Germline CDR1 MNHEY, CDR2 SVGAGI. The CDR3: CASSYTTLRGSPLHF. CDR3 DNA: TGTGCCAGCAGTTACACGACACTTCGGGGTTCACCCCTCCACTTT.

This chain uses TRBV6-5 with TRBJ2-3; no reliable D call. The CDR3 sequence is 15 residues long. Between the trimmed V and J ends, which lost 4 bases and 2 bases, there was a span of 13 bases. Germline V gives CDR1 MNHEY, CDR2 SVGAGI. The CDR3 is CASSSFRRNTDTQYF. CDR3 DNA sequence: TGTGCCAGCAGTTCGTTTCGCAGGAACACAGATACGCAGTATTTT.

The V call is TRBV7-9, the J call TRBJ1-6, with D tentatively TRBD1 (5 bases). The V and J ends lost 4 bases and 8 bases respectively, with 21 bases between them. Germline assignment: CDR1 SEHNR and CDR2 FQNEAQ (reference sequence). CDR3 length: 17 amino acids. CDR3 bases: TGTGCCAGCAGCTCTTTTGGGGCGGGACTCGCCGATTCACCCCTCCACTTT. Its translation is CASSSFGAGLADSPLHF.

This sequence joins TRBV3-1 and TRBJ2-5, with D perhaps given as TRBD1 or TRBD2 (6 bases each). CDR3 length: 18 residues. Germline CDR1 and CDR2: LGHDT and YNNKEL (reference sequence). V was pared by 0 bases and J by 4 bases, with 21 bases between. The CDR3 loop is CASSQDFAGQWRGETQYF. CDR3 coding DNA: TGTGCCAGCAGCCAAGATTTTGCGGGACAATGGCGAGGAGAGACCCAGTACTTC.

The V and J genes are TRBV19 and TRBJ2-7; 8 bases match TRBD2. From germline, CDR1 is LNHDA and CDR2 SQIVND (reference sequence). CDR3 length: 15 residues. V shed 3 bases, J shed 3 bases, and the junction held 7 bases outside the gene matches. The DNA of the CDR3 is TGTGCCAGTAGTATTTCCGGGGGGGTGATCTACGAGCAGTACTTC. Translating gives CASSISGGVIYEQYF.

CDR3 sequence (DNA): TGTGCCACCAGTGACCATACTAGGCCCGGGGAGCTGTTTTTT. Translated: CATSDHTRPGELFF. The chain couples TRBV24-1 to TRBJ2-2; D may be TRBD2 (5 bases). Germline lookup yields CDR1 KGHDR and CDR2 SFDVKD. The CDR3 has 14 residues. The germline V and J ends were trimmed by 4 bases and 6 bases, with 11 bases remaining between them.

The rearrangement links TRBV5-1 to TRBJ1-5; 8 positions match TRBD1. Trimming at V came to 3 bases and at J to 7 bases, leaving 3 bases not matched to a gene. The length of the CDR3 is 13 residues. Germline CDR1 SGHRS, CDR2 YFSETQ. CDR3: CASSSDRGQPQHF. As DNA, the CDR3 is TGCGCCAGCAGCTCCGACAGGGGACAGCCCCAGCATTTT.

The rearrangement links TRBV27 to TRBJ2-7, with a weak D call TRBD1 (6 bases). The CDR3 spans 14 residues. The V and J ends lost 6 bases and 5 bases respectively, with 17 bases between them. Germline CDR1 reads MNHEY; CDR2 reads SMNVEV (reference sequence). The CDR3 coding sequence is TGTGCCAGCAGCAACGGACAGTTGGTCGACGAGCAGTACTTC. Protein sequence: CASSNGQLVDEQYF.